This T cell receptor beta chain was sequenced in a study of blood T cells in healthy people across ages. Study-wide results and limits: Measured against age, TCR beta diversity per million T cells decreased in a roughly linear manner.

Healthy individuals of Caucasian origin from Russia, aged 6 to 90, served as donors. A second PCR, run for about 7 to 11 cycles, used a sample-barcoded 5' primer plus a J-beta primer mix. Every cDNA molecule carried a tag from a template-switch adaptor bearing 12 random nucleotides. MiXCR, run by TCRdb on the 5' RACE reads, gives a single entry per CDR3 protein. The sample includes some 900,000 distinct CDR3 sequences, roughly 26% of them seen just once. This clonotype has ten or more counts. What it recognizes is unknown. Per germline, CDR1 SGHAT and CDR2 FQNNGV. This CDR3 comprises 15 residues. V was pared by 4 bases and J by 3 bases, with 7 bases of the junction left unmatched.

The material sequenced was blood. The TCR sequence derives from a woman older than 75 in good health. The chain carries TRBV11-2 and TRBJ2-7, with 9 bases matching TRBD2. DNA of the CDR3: TGTGCCAGCAGCTCTTCCGGGACTAGCCTCTACGAGCAGTACTTC. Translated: CASSSSGTSLYEQYF. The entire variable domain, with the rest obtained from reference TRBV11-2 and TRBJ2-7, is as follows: EAGVAQSPRYKIIEKRQSVAFWCNPISGHATLYWYQQILGQGPKLLIQFQNNGVVDDSQLPKDRFSAERLKGVDSTLKIQPAKLEDSAVYLCASSSSGTSLYEQYFGPGTRLTVT.